The 27 T cell receptor beta chains below come from one sample, sequenced in a study of shared clonotypes between healthy human individuals. Profiled with immunoSEQ multiplex PCR; TCRdb holds only in-frame clones, not every one. Among over a million clones listed, around 76% were seen once. What was sequenced was memory CD4+ T cells sorted from blood. Subset meaning: CD45RA-negative fraction. Every receptor here comes from a man aged 18 to 30 in good health.

The chain employs TRBV21-1 and TRBJ2-6; whether TRBD2, the table's D call, matches the DNA was not checked. TRBV21-1 counts as a pseudogene. The CDR3 totals 19 residues. DNA for the CDR3: TGTGCCAGCAGCAAAGACTGGAGGCAAGCCGTCTCTGGGGCCAACGTCCTGACTTTC. It codes for CASSKDWRQAVSGANVLTF.

CDR3 sequence (DNA): TGCGCCAGCAGCCGCACGGGTCTTGTGGAAAACACCATATATTTT. Translation: CASSRTGLVENTIYF. The chain joins TRBV5-1 to TRBJ1-3; unclear D gene. Trimming took 4 bases from V and 6 from J, leaving 17 bases between them. Germline-derived CDR1 and CDR2 are SGHRS and YFSETQ. The CDR3 contains 15 residues.

The gene calls are TRBV5-6 and TRBJ1-4, with TRBD1 matching 7 bases. Germline lookup yields CDR1 SGHDT and CDR2 YYEEEE. CDR3 length equals 14 residues. Trimming removed 4 bases from V and 3 bases from J; junction bases left unmatched: 3. The DNA of the CDR3 is TGTGCCAGCAGCCTCAGGGGGGCTAATGAAAAACTGTTTTTT. Its protein is CASSLRGANEKLFF.

J is TRBJ1-1 and V is TRBV9; D is ambiguous. This CDR3 has 15 amino acids. Germline lookup yields CDR1 SGDLS and CDR2 YYNGEE. V lost 5 bases to trimming and J lost 0 bases, with 14 bases between them. The DNA for the CDR3 is TGTGCCAGCAGTGGGGTGGGTGGGTTGAACACTGAAGCTTTCTTT. Translation: CASSGVGGLNTEAFF.

The chain recombines TRBV5-4 with TRBJ1-1; 7 nucleotides align to TRBD1. CDR3 length equals 15 residues. With V trimmed by 2 bases and J by 5 bases, 9 bases remained unmatched. From germline, CDR1 is SGHNT and CDR2 YYREEE (reference sequence). Written as DNA, the CDR3 is TGTGCCAGCAGCTTACCCTCGATGGACAGGACTGAAGCTTTCTTT. It specifies CASSLPSMDRTEAFF.

There are a few counts of this clone. The chain has TRBV29-1 and TRBJ2-5, with TRBD2 identical over 7 bases. Germline V gene sequence: CDR1 SQVTM, CDR2 ANQGSEA. This CDR3 region has 12 residues. V shed 7 bases, J shed 2 bases, and the junction held 4 bases outside the gene matches. The CDR3 DNA is TGCAGCGCGGGGGGTAGACAAGAGACCCAGTACTTC. It is translated as CSAGGRQETQYF. Together with reference TRBV29-1 and TRBJ2-5, the CDR3 gives the full variable domain: SAVISQKPSRDICQRGTSLTIQCQVDSQVTMMFWYRQQPGQSLTLIATANQGSEATYESGFVIDKFPISRPNLTFSTLTVSNMSPEDSSIYLCSAGGRQETQYFGPGTRLLVL.

The CDR3 region is CSAFGGNTIYF. DNA of the CDR3: TGCAGTGCTTTTGGGGGAAACACCATATATTTT. V gene TRBV20-1 combines with J gene TRBJ1-3; the D is unclear. Germline V lookup: CDR1 DFQATT, CDR2 SNEGSKA (reference sequence). Trimming cost V 5 bases and J 4 bases, with 6 bases left between them. CDR3 length: 11 amino acids.

The chain employs TRBV29-1 and TRBJ1-5; TRBD1 agrees at 7 bases. J gave up 1 base and V 8 bases, and 5 bases lay outside the gene matches. Germline loops: CDR1 SQVTM, CDR2 ANQGSEA. The CDR3 spans 13 residues. CDR3 sequence (DNA): TGCAGCTTCTCAGGGGGAAGCAATCAGCCCCAGCATTTT. This translates into CSFSGGSNQPQHF.

This clone was counted at least ten times. V usage is TRBV30 and J usage is TRBJ2-1, with a weak D call TRBD1 (6 bases). Germline V CDR1 and CDR2: GTSNPN, SVGIG (reference sequence). The CDR3 has 15 amino acids. Trimming stripped 0 bases from V and 2 bases from J, with 11 bases between. The CDR3 nucleotides are TGTGCCTGGAGTGTAGGGGGAACCGCCTACAATGAGCAGTTCTTC. This encodes CAWSVGGTAYNEQFF.

This chain uses TRBV4-1 with TRBJ1-3; a possible D gene is TRBD1 (5 bases). V was clipped by 1 base and J by 1 base, with 11 bases between them. The CDR3 is made up of 16 amino acids. Looked up from germline, CDR1 is MGHRA and CDR2 is YSYEKL. DNA for the CDR3: TGCGCCAGCAGCCAAGGGACAAAACAGTCTGGAAACACCATATATTTT. Translation gives CASSQGTKQSGNTIYF.

The V call is TRBV5-1, the J call TRBJ2-6, with D possibly TRBD2 on 5 matching bases. Per germline, CDR1 SGHRS and CDR2 YFSETQ. The V gene lost 1 base and the J gene lost 3 bases, with 8 bases spanning the gap. The CDR3 consists of 15 residues. CDR3 DNA: TGCGCCAGCAGCTTGACGGGAAGTGGGGCCAACGTCCTGACTTTC. It encodes CASSLTGSGANVLTF.

The chain has TRBV5-6 and TRBJ1-6, with TRBD1 identical over 8 bases. The CDR3 contains 14 residues. Germline CDR1 SGHDT, CDR2 YYEEEE. Trimming took 4 bases from V and 15 from J; bases not matched to a gene: 12. The CDR3 is CASSPGQESVVLHF. DNA of the CDR3: TGTGCCAGCAGCCCGGGACAGGAGTCGGTGGTCCTCCACTTT.

J is TRBJ2-3 and V is TRBV7-3, with 7 bases aligning to TRBD2. Germline V gene sequence: CDR1 SGHTA, CDR2 FQGTGA. V lost 1 base to trimming and J lost 0 bases; unmatched junction nucleotides: 4. CDR3 length: 16 residues. CDR3 protein: CASSLNGGSSTDTQYF. The CDR3 bases are TGTGCCAGCAGCTTAAACGGGGGGTCTAGCACAGATACGCAGTATTTT.

As regards this clone: Within the sample, other DNA sequences also encode this same CDR3. J is TRBJ2-3 and V is TRBV5-6, with D perhaps assigned TRBD1 or TRBD2 (5 bases each). V was pared by 4 bases and J by 0 bases, with 9 bases between. The CDR3 contains 14 residues. Germline CDR1 reads SGHDT; CDR2 reads YYEEEE. The CDR3 reads CASSLGTSTDTQYF. DNA for the CDR3: TGTGCCAGCAGCCTCGGGACCAGCACAGATACGCAGTATTTT.

The gene calls are TRBV28 and TRBJ1-1; 7 bases line up with TRBD1. CDR3 length equals 17 residues. Trimming at V came to 3 bases and at J to 1 base, leaving 11 bases not matched to a gene. The V gene's germline CDR1 is MDHEN and CDR2 SYDVKM. In nucleotides, the CDR3 is TGTGCCAGCAGTTTTTCTCCTTTCGGGACAGCGAACACTGAAGCTTTCTTT. The encoded protein is CASSFSPFGTANTEAFF. The full variable domain, in which reference TRBV28 and TRBJ1-1 provide the parts outside the CDR3, is DVKVTQSSRYLVKRTGEKVFLECVQDMDHENMFWYRQDPGLGLRLIYFSYDVKMKEKGDIPEGYSVSREKKERFSLILESASTNQTSMYLCASSFSPFGTANTEAFFGQGTRLTVV.

The rearrangement uses TRBV4-1 and TRBJ2-7; D ambiguous. Looked up from germline, CDR1 is MGHRA and CDR2 is YSYEKL. Trimming removed 5 bases at V and 0 bases at J, with 14 bases between. This CDR3 has 15 residues. CDR3 coding DNA: TGCGCCAGCAGCTCTCAATTCCAGAGCTCCTACGAGCAGTACTTC. This codes for CASSSQFQSSYEQYF.

The chain recombines TRBV10-2 with TRBJ2-2, with D perhaps TRBD2 (7 bases). V was shortened by 6 bases and J by 0 bases, with 17 bases between the two germline ends. Germline V gene data show CDR1 as WSHSY and CDR2 as SAAADI. CDR3 length: 17 amino acids. CDR3 residues: CASRHGGTTANTGELFF. The CDR3 DNA reads TGCGCCAGCAGACACGGGGGGACAACCGCGAACACCGGGGAGCTGTTTTTT.

The genes are TRBV11-3 and TRBJ2-2; D possibly corresponds to TRBD1 (5 bases). There are 16 residues in the CDR3. V dropped 2 bases and J dropped 6 bases, with 16 bases sitting between them. Germline V gene data show CDR1 as SGHNT and CDR2 as YENEEA. The CDR3 is CASSLRSGKAAGELFF. The CDR3 DNA sequence: TGTGCCAGCAGCTTACGTTCAGGGAAAGCCGCCGGGGAGCTGTTTTTT.

This clone was seen only once. V is TRBV4-1 and J is TRBJ2-1; TRBD2 aligns across 8 bases. The germline CDR1 and CDR2 sequences are MGHRA and YSYEKL. Trimming cost V 3 bases and J 0 bases; bases outside gene matches: 7. CDR3 size: 17 residues. In DNA, the CDR3 is TGCGCCAGCAGCCAGGTATCGGGACTAGTCTCCTACAATGAGCAGTTCTTC. Translating gives CASSQVSGLVSYNEQFF.

V usage is TRBV9 and J usage is TRBJ2-3; TRBD1 aligns across 7 bases. The CDR3 has 15 residues. CDR1 is SGDLS, CDR2 YYNGEE, per germline. After removal of 2 bases from V and 5 bases from J, the junction contained 8 bases not matched to a gene. The CDR3 region is CASSVVGRGRDTQYF. DNA for the CDR3: TGTGCCAGCAGCGTTGTGGGCAGGGGGAGAGATACGCAGTATTTT. The full variable domain, rest sourced from reference TRBV9 and TRBJ2-3, is DSGVTQTPKHLITATGQRVTLRCSPRSGDLSVYWYQQSLDQGLQFLIQYYNGEERAKGNILERFSAQQFPDLHSELNLSSLELGDSALYFCASSVVGRGRDTQYFGPGTRLTVL.

This clone was seen at least ten times. V gene TRBV5-8 combines with J gene TRBJ1-1, with D possibly TRBD1 on 6 matching bases. In germline, CDR1 is SGHTS, CDR2 YDEGEE. This CDR3 is 16 amino acids long. Between the trimmed V and J ends, which lost 3 bases and 0 bases, there was a span of 15 bases. CDR3 residues: CASSWLSDRVNTEAFF. The CDR3 coding sequence is TGTGCCAGCAGCTGGTTGTCGGACAGAGTGAACACTGAAGCTTTCTTT.

In regard to this clone: Other DNA sequences in this sample translate to the same CDR3. The rearrangement joins TRBV2 to TRBJ2-3, with D unclear. Trimming removed 1 base from V and 3 bases from J, with 2 bases in between. This CDR3 comprises 12 residues. Germline assignment: CDR1 SNHLY and CDR2 FYNNEI. The DNA of the CDR3 is TGTGCCAGCAGTGAAGGAACAGATACGCAGTATTTT. Protein: CASSEGTDTQYF.

This clone was observed a few times. The chain employs TRBV30 and TRBJ1-4, with a weak D call TRBD1 (5 bases). The length of the CDR3 is 13 residues. Germline V gene lookup returns CDR1 GTSNPN and CDR2 SVGIG (reference sequence). V lost 2 bases and J 5 bases, leaving 9 bases between the germline ends. CDR3 nucleotides: TGTGCCTGGAGTCCGGGGCGAAATGAAAAACTGTTTTTT. This sequence encodes CAWSPGRNEKLFF.

This chain links TRBV30 with TRBJ2-7; 7 bases line up with TRBD2. With V trimmed by 0 bases and J by 2 bases, 4 bases remained unmatched. This CDR3 is built from 14 residues. Germline assignment: CDR1 GTSNPN and CDR2 SVGIG (reference sequence). The CDR3 is CAWSVGGLPYEQYF. The CDR3 bases are TGTGCCTGGAGTGTGGGAGGGTTACCCTACGAGCAGTACTTC.

This clone was observed a few times. In the same sample, other DNA sequences code for this CDR3. CDR3 in DNA: TGTGCCAGCAGCCCGCACCCGAATTCACCCCTCCACTTT. Protein sequence: CASSPHPNSPLHF. The V gene is TRBV11-2, the J gene TRBJ1-6; D is unclear. This CDR3 region has 13 residues. Trimming shortened V by 5 bases and J by 7 bases, and 9 bases separated the two germline ends. In germline, CDR1 is SGHAT, CDR2 FQNNGV.

J is TRBJ2-7 and V is TRBV19, with 8 bases fitting TRBD1. CDR3 length equals 15 residues. CDR1 is LNHDA and CDR2 is SQIVND in the germline V gene (reference sequence). V lost 5 bases and J lost 3; bases outside the gene matches: 9. CDR3 loop: CASSSPGQAFYEQYF. For the CDR3, the DNA is TGTGCCAGTAGTTCGCCGGGACAGGCATTCTACGAGCAGTACTTC.

This sequence joins TRBV5-4 and TRBJ1-1, with D perhaps matching TRBD1 (5 bases). Per germline, CDR1 SGHNT and CDR2 YYREEE (reference sequence). With 0 bases removed from V and 1 base from J, the gap between germline ends came to 10 bases. There are 15 residues in the CDR3. CDR3 nucleotides: TGTGCCAGCAGCTTGGGAGCGGGGGAGAACACTGAAGCTTTCTTT. Translation: CASSLGAGENTEAFF. Full variable domain (outside the CDR3, taken from reference TRBV5-4 and TRBJ1-1): ETGVTQSPTHLIKTRGQQVTLRCSSQSGHNTVSWYQQALGQGPQFIFQYYREEENGRGNFPPRFSGLQFPNYSSELNVNALELDDSALYLCASSLGAGENTEAFFGQGTRLTVV.